The 10 T cell receptor beta chains below all came from one sample that was sequenced in a study of blood T cell repertoires in COVID-19. Using immunoSEQ multiplex PCR, the repertoire was profiled, and TCRdb retains in-frame clones only, with some absent. This sample has 310,000 or so clones, with approximately 90% found just once. Sequenced: peripheral blood. These receptors all come from a man aged 25-45 years with COVID-19, enrolled during active disease.

The chain couples TRBV5-8 to TRBJ2-1; 10 bases match TRBD2. Germline V lookup: CDR1 SGHTS, CDR2 YDEGEE. The V segment lost 4 bases and the J segment 5 bases; nucleotides outside the gene matches: 6. The CDR3 spans 15 residues. For the CDR3, the DNA is TGTGCCAGCAGCCTCGGGACTAGCGCGAACAATGAGCAGTTCTTC. This sequence encodes CASSLGTSANNEQFF.

This clone was detected only a few times. The chain is built from TRBV10-2 and TRBJ1-6; TRBD1 agrees at 7 bases. Germline V gene sequence: CDR1 WSHSY, CDR2 SAAADI. The J segment lost 5 bases and the V segment lost 5 bases, leaving 9 bases of the junction unmatched. The CDR3 runs 16 residues. CDR3 nucleotides: TGCGCCAGCAGTATACCGGGGACAGCTAATAATTCACCCCTCCACTTT. It codes for CASSIPGTANNSPLHF.

The chain carries TRBV9 and TRBJ1-3, with a tentative D call TRBD1 (6 bases). V shed 4 bases and J shed 0 bases, with 17 bases lying between them. The CDR3 is 17 amino acids. CDR1 and CDR2 from the germline V gene are SGDLS and YYNGEE. The CDR3 coding sequence is TGTGCCAGCAGCACCCGACAGGTGATCAGCTCTGGAAACACCATATATTTT. As protein: CASSTRQVISSGNTIYF.

The chain is built from TRBV11-2 and TRBJ2-5; 12 nucleotides agree with TRBD1. CDR1 and CDR2 (germline): SGHAT, FQNNGV. This CDR3 has 15 amino acids. The trim removed 7 bases at V and 5 bases at J, leaving 8 bases unmatched. This chain's CDR3 is CASTRGQGAWETQYF. In nucleotides, the CDR3 is TGTGCCAGCACCCGGGGACAGGGGGCATGGGAGACCCAGTACTTC.

In its sample, this clone was seen once. V is TRBV7-9 and J is TRBJ1-5, with D possibly being TRBD1 (6 bases). V lost 5 bases and J 4 bases, leaving 12 bases between the germline ends. Germline-derived CDR1 and CDR2 are SEHNR and FQNEAQ (reference sequence). This CDR3 has 14 residues. The CDR3 spells CASSTQGENQPQHF. In DNA, the CDR3 is TGTGCCAGCAGCACACAGGGAGAGAATCAGCCCCAGCATTTT. Variable domain in full (rest from reference TRBV7-9 and TRBJ1-5): DTGVSQNPRHKITKRGQNVTFRCDPISEHNRLYWYRQTLGQGPEFLTYFQNEAQLEKSRLLSDRFSAERPKGSFSTLEIQRTEQGDSAMYLCASSTQGENQPQHFGDGTRLSIL.

The J gene is TRBJ2-1, the V gene TRBV4-3, with TRBD2 matching 9 bases. V dropped 4 bases and J dropped 6; count of bases not matched to a gene: 10. The CDR3 runs 16 residues. The V gene's germline CDR1 is LGHNA and CDR2 YSLEER. CDR3 nucleotides: TGCGCCAGCAGCCTGCTAGCGGGGATACCTACCAATGAGCAGTTCTTC. Translating gives CASSLLAGIPTNEQFF.

The chain recombines TRBV28 with TRBJ2-7; 11 nucleotides agree with TRBD2. This CDR3 contains 14 residues. Trimming took 3 bases from V and 9 from J; bases not matched to a gene: 7. Per the germline V gene, CDR1 is MDHEN and CDR2 is SYDVKM. The CDR3 region is CASSLGTSGLAQYF. In DNA, the CDR3 is TGTGCCAGCAGTTTGGGGACTAGCGGATTAGCGCAGTACTTC.

The chain has TRBV12-3 or TRBV12-4 and TRBJ1-2, with D perhaps TRBD1 (5 bases). V was pared by 6 bases and J by 6 bases, with 11 bases between. The CDR3 sequence is 12 residues long. The CDR3, as DNA: TGTGCCAGCAGCAGGGTGTTTGATGGCTACACCTTC. Translated: CASSRVFDGYTF.

The chain combines TRBV15 with TRBJ1-1; 8 positions agree with TRBD1. Germline-derived CDR1 and CDR2 are LNHNV and YYDKDF (reference sequence). The V and J ends lost 8 bases and 0 bases, in that order; junction bases with no gene match: 8. The CDR3 is made up of 15 amino acids. In DNA, the CDR3 is TGTGCCACCTTGAGGGACAGGTCTATGAACACTGAAGCTTTCTTT. Translating it yields CATLRDRSMNTEAFF. Supplemented by reference TRBV15 and TRBJ1-1, the full variable domain reads DAMVIQNPRYQVTQFGKPVTLSCSQTLNHNVMYWYQQKSSQAPKLLFHYYDKDFNNEADTPDNFQSRRPNTSFCFLDIRSPGLGDTAMYLCATLRDRSMNTEAFFGQGTRLTVV.

The chain recombines TRBV18 with TRBJ1-1; 8 bases are a match to TRBD1. V trimming: 3 bases; J trimming: 1 base; junction bases outside the gene matches: 10. Germline V gene sequence: CDR1 KGHSH, CDR2 LQKENI. This CDR3 is built from 17 residues. The DNA of the CDR3 is TGTGCCAGCTCACCGAGAACAGGGGGACTAGCGAACACTGAAGCTTTCTTT. Its protein product is CASSPRTGGLANTEAFF.